This TCR beta chain is from a study of blood T cell repertoires in COVID-19. Generated by immunoSEQ multiplex PCR, the TCRdb table keeps only in-frame clones and is missing some. Of about 260,000 clones in the sample, 87% were seen once. The CDR3 has 12 residues. With 3 bases removed from V and 0 bases from J, the gap between germline ends came to 2 bases. A note on this clone: Other nucleotide sequences from this sample produce the same CDR3.

This TCR derives from a woman aged 40 to 50 who had recovered from COVID-19. Sequencing used peripheral blood. The chain links TRBV12-3 or TRBV12-4 to TRBJ1-1; D remains ambiguous. The CDR3 DNA follows: TGTGCCAGCAGTTTCGTGAACACTGAAGCTTTCTTT. This codes for CASSFVNTEAFF.